The 26 T cell receptor beta chains given below trace back to one sample, sequenced in a study of T cells in women clearing cervical HPV infection. Produced via immunoSEQ multiplex PCR; TCRdb's table is partial and in-frame only. The sample's table shows approximately 28,000 clones. The sample comprised blood buffy coat. The receptors shown here come from a woman aged 18-69 years with a cervical HPV16 infection that either progressed to CIN3+ or cleared (not recorded which).

The chain's CDR3 is CASSTSGTLSYEQYF. The CDR3 DNA, read in part, is TGTGCCAGCAGCACTAGCGGGACGCTTTCCTACGAG. V usage is TRBV7-9 and J usage is TRBJ2-7; 10 bases map to TRBD2. The DNA ends 3 residues before the CDR3 does, and the rest of the CDR3 is filled in from the germline J gene. CDR3 length equals 15 residues. V gave up 5 bases and J gave up 1 base; unmatched junction bases: 5. CDR1 is SEHNR and CDR2 is FQNEAQ in the germline V gene (reference sequence).

To note about this clone: The CDR3 end is not reached by the read, which stops 3 residues before it; the germline J gene fills it in. V is TRBV24-1 and J is TRBJ1-4; D is possibly TRBD1 (5 bases). Germline V gene lookup returns CDR1 KGHDR and CDR2 SFDVKD. Trimming shortened V by 10 bases and J by 3 bases, and 14 bases separated the two germline ends. The CDR3 spans 14 residues. CDR3 sequence: CATSRTWPNEKLFF. The CDR3 bases that were read are TGTGCCACTTCCCGGACATGGCCTAATGAAAAA.

Turning to this clone: Read data end 3 residues before the CDR3 end; the end is taken from the germline J gene. This rearrangement joins TRBV29-1 to TRBJ1-2; 7 bases are shared with TRBD1. The CDR3 runs 14 residues. Unmatched junction bases numbered 9, after V lost 6 bases and J lost 2 bases. Germline V CDR1 and CDR2: SQVTM, ANQGSEA. The CDR3 bases that were read are TGCAGCGTCGACCTGACAGGGAGGAACTATGGC. Encoded protein: CSVDLTGRNYG. In full, the CDR3 is CSVDLTGRNYGYTF.

A remark on this clone: Coverage ceases 3 residues before the CDR3 finishes, and the germline J gene fills in the end. The rearrangement joins TRBV11-3 to TRBJ2-1; the match to TRBD2 covers 9 bases. V shed 3 bases and J 8 bases; nucleotides not matched to a gene: 8. Germline V gene sequence: CDR1 SGHNT, CDR2 YENEEA. The CDR3 spans 15 residues. The chain's CDR3 is CASSLGLAGFDEQFF. The part of the CDR3 DNA that was read is TGTGCCAGCAGCTTGGGGCTAGCGGGATTCGATGAG.

Details on this clone: Coverage ceases 3 residues before the CDR3 finishes, and the germline J gene fills in the end. The chain employs TRBV25-1 and TRBJ2-7; 10 positions match TRBD1. The CDR3 is 16 amino acids. CDR1 is MGHDK, CDR2 SYGVNS, per germline. V shed 4 bases and J 0 bases; nucleotides not matched to a gene: 6. Incomplete CDR3 DNA: TGTGCCAGCAGTGGACAGGGGGCCTCAAGCTCCTACGAG. This codes for CASSGQGASSSYE. The CDR3 in its entirety is CASSGQGASSSYEQYF.

Comment on this clone: The read is 3 residues too short to cover the CDR3 end, so that end is filled in from the germline J gene. J is TRBJ2-2 and V is TRBV15, with D unresolved. CDR1 and CDR2 (germline): LNHNV, YYDKDF (reference sequence). The CDR3 is 15 residues long. V was pared by 4 bases and J by 4 bases, with 13 bases between. The CDR3 here is CATSNPMKGTGELFF. CDR3 DNA (partial): TGTGCCACCAGCAATCCTATGAAGGGCACCGGGGAG.

About this clone itself: The DNA ends 3 residues before the CDR3 does, and the rest of the CDR3 is filled in from the germline J gene. This sequence joins TRBV12-3 or TRBV12-4 and TRBJ2-1, with a tentative D call TRBD2 (7 bases). Trimming stripped 8 bases from V and 6 bases from J, with 17 bases between. The CDR3 covers 14 residues. This chain's CDR3 is CASLGDTGGNEQFF. CDR3 DNA, as far as it was read: TGTGCCAGCCTCGGGGACACGGGGGGCAATGAG.

About this clone itself: Sequencing ends 3 residues short of the CDR3 end; the germline J gene provides the rest. The chain employs TRBV15 and TRBJ2-2; 11 bases are a match to TRBD2. Trimming removed 4 bases from V and 7 bases from J; junction bases left unmatched: 8. Germline values: CDR1 LNHNV, CDR2 YYDKDF (reference sequence). The CDR3 sequence is 16 residues long. The CDR3 DNA, read in part, is TGTGCCACCAGCACCTCTAGCGGGAGGTTCTTCGGGGAG. It yields the protein CATSTSSGRFFGE. The full CDR3 is CATSTSSGRFFGELFF.

Concerning this clone itself: The read gets to within 3 residues of the CDR3 end, and the germline J gene fills in the rest. The chain combines TRBV19 with TRBJ2-1; D not resolved. The CDR3 covers 12 residues. Germline CDR1 reads LNHDA; CDR2 reads SQIVND (reference sequence). The V end was cut by 3 bases, the J end by 5 bases, with 5 bases between. The CDR3 protein is CASSIPDNEQFF. CDR3 bases read: TGTGCCAGTAGTATCCCCGACAATGAG. Looking up the rest from reference TRBV19 and TRBJ2-1 gives the full variable domain: DGGITQSPKYLFRKEGQNVTLSCEQNLNHDAMYWYRQDPGQGLRLIYYSQIVNDFQKGDIAEGYSVSREKKESFPLTVTSAQKNPTAFYLCASSIPDNEQFFGPGTRLTVL.

For this clone: The read falls 3 residues short of the CDR3 end, and the missing part is taken from the germline J gene. This rearrangement joins TRBV7-2 to TRBJ1-6; D unclear. The V gene's germline CDR1 is SGHTA and CDR2 FQGNSA. V was pared by 4 bases and J by 9 bases, with 10 bases between. The length of the CDR3 is 13 residues. CDR3 region: CASSSYRGSPLHF. CDR3 DNA, as far as it was read: TGTGCCAGCAGCTCGTACAGAGGTTCACCC.

In regard to this clone: The CDR3 end is not reached by the read, which stops 3 residues before it; the germline J gene fills it in. The chain combines TRBV5-4 with TRBJ2-6; 7 nucleotides align to TRBD1. V lost 4 bases to trimming and J lost 2 bases; unmatched junction nucleotides: 6. The CDR3 spans 16 residues. Germline loops: CDR1 SGHNT, CDR2 YYREEE (reference sequence). CDR3 residues: CASSTGQPAGANVLTF. Incomplete CDR3 DNA: TGTGCCAGCAGCACGGGACAGCCAGCTGGGGCCAACGTC. The full variable domain, rest sourced from reference TRBV5-4 and TRBJ2-6, is ETGVTQSPTHLIKTRGQQVTLRCSSQSGHNTVSWYQQALGQGPQFIFQYYREEENGRGNFPPRFSGLQFPNYSSELNVNALELDDSALYLCASSTGQPAGANVLTFGAGSRLTVL.

Regarding this clone: From the germline J gene comes the end of the CDR3, since the read stops 3 residues before it. The chain links TRBV5-1 to TRBJ2-7; a possible D gene is TRBD2 (6 bases). The length of the CDR3 is 13 residues. Trimming stripped 0 bases from V and 5 bases from J, with 9 bases between. Germline CDR1 SGHRS, CDR2 YFSETQ. The CDR3 sequence: CASSLDRGDEQYF. The DNA read from the CDR3 is TGCGCCAGCAGCTTGGACCGCGGGGACGAG.

The covered CDR3 bases are TGCAGTGCTAGAGATTACGCGGGAGGATACGAG. Translating gives CSARDYAGGYE. The full CDR3 sequence reads CSARDYAGGYEQYF. J is TRBJ2-7 and V is TRBV20-1; the match to TRBD2 covers 8 bases. Read coverage stops 3 residues before the CDR3 terminus; the germline J gene supplies the remainder. CDR3 length equals 14 residues. V was pared by 0 bases and J by 4 bases, with 5 bases of the junction left unmatched. The germline CDR1 and CDR2 sequences are DFQATT and SNEGSKA (reference sequence).

The covered CDR3 bases are TGTGCCACCAGCAGAGAGGCGGCTAGCGGGCTCGGGGAG. Translation: CATSREAASGLGE. The entire CDR3 is CATSREAASGLGELFF. V and J are TRBV15 and TRBJ2-2; 8 positions agree with TRBD2. Read sequence stops 3 residues before the CDR3 end, and the germline J gene provides the missing end. The CDR3 totals 16 residues. After removal of 0 bases from V and 7 bases from J, the junction contained 7 bases not matched to a gene. Germline V lookup: CDR1 LNHNV, CDR2 YYDKDF (reference sequence).

Measured by frequency, this clone is medium-sized (0.01 to 0.1%). Coverage ceases 3 residues before the CDR3 finishes, and the germline J gene fills in the end. The chain recombines TRBV18 with TRBJ2-1; 9 nucleotides align to TRBD2. V dropped 5 bases and J dropped 0; count of bases not matched to a gene: 5. The CDR3 covers 16 residues. Germline V lookup: CDR1 KGHSH, CDR2 LQKENI. The CDR3 here is CASSSSAGGSYNEQFF. The part of the CDR3 DNA that was read is TGTGCCAGCTCATCCTCAGCGGGAGGCTCCTACAATGAG.

With respect to this clone: The read ends 3 residues early relative to the CDR3; the germline J gene fills the gap. This chain joins TRBV30 and TRBJ1-4; D gene unclear. Germline V gene sequence: CDR1 GTSNPN, CDR2 SVGIG (reference sequence). V was shortened by 7 bases and J by 4 bases, with 4 bases between the two germline ends. This CDR3 spans 10 amino acids. Here the CDR3 reads CAFLNEKLFF. Incomplete CDR3 DNA: TGTGCCTTTCTTAATGAAAAA.

With respect to this clone: The read comes to an end 3 residues before the CDR3 does, leaving the germline J gene to fill in the end. This sequence joins TRBV11-2 and TRBJ1-4, with a possible D match to TRBD1 (6 bases). This CDR3 contains 15 residues. Germline V gene data show CDR1 as SGHAT and CDR2 as FQNNGV. V was shortened by 4 bases and J by 4 bases, with 13 bases between the two germline ends. This CDR3 reads CASSSNRARNEKLFF. Partial CDR3 DNA: TGTGCCAGCAGCTCCAACAGGGCTCGTAATGAAAAA.

To note about this clone: The read falls 3 residues short of the CDR3 end, and the missing part is taken from the germline J gene. The chain is built from TRBV5-1 and TRBJ2-1; TRBD2 aligns across 8 bases. Germline-derived CDR1 and CDR2 are SGHRS and YFSETQ. The CDR3 is 14 amino acids. V gave up 0 bases and J gave up 8 bases; unmatched junction bases: 4. CDR3 sequence: CASSLAGGGDEQFF. The covered CDR3 bases are TGCGCCAGCAGCTTGGCGGGGGGGGGCGATGAG. The full variable domain, with the rest looked up from reference TRBV5-1 and TRBJ2-1, is KAGVTQTPRYLIKTRGQQVTLSCSPISGHRSVSWYQQTPGQGLQFLFEYFSETQRNKGNFPGRFSGRQFSNSRSEMNVSTLELGDSALYLCASSLAGGGDEQFFGPGTRLTVL.

The part of the CDR3 DNA that was read is TGCAGTGCTACCTTACTAGCGGGGTTAAATGAG. It specifies CSATLLAGLNE. The CDR3, in full, reads CSATLLAGLNEQFF. V usage is TRBV20-1 and J usage is TRBJ2-1, with TRBD2 identical over 10 bases. The read finishes 3 residues shy of the CDR3 end, and the germline J gene is used to complete it. The CDR3 covers 14 residues. Germline assignment: CDR1 DFQATT and CDR2 SNEGSKA (reference sequence). V lost 4 bases and J lost 7; bases outside the gene matches: 7.

Concerning this clone: Read sequence stops 3 residues before the CDR3 end, and the germline J gene provides the missing end. The V and J genes are TRBV11-2 and TRBJ1-4; 9 bases are a match to TRBD1. Trimming took 5 bases from V and 7 from J; bases not matched to a gene: 8. The CDR3 has 15 amino acids. In germline, CDR1 is SGHAT, CDR2 FQNNGV. The CDR3 protein is CASSASTGGSEKLFF. Partial CDR3 DNA: TGTGCCAGCAGCGCCTCGACAGGGGGATCTGAAAAA.

In regard to this clone: From the germline J gene comes the end of the CDR3, since the read stops 3 residues before it. The genes are TRBV28 and TRBJ2-2; D unclear. Germline CDR1 MDHEN, CDR2 SYDVKM. Trimming removed 3 bases at V and 5 bases at J, with 13 bases between. The CDR3 has 15 residues. CDR3 DNA (partial): TGTGCCAGCAGTTTGTCCCTCTCCAGGACCGGGGAG. The encoded protein is CASSLSLSRTGE. The entire CDR3 protein is CASSLSLSRTGELFF.

Remarks on this clone: Coverage ceases 3 residues before the CDR3 finishes, and the germline J gene fills in the end. The chain employs TRBV4-1 and TRBJ1-5; a possible D gene is TRBD1 (6 bases). CDR1 is MGHRA, CDR2 YSYEKL, per germline. V lost 3 bases and J 6 bases, leaving 12 bases between the germline ends. CDR3 size: 14 residues. CDR3 DNA, as far as it was read: TGCGCCAGCAGCCAGTTTGACAGGACTCAGCCC. Protein sequence: CASSQFDRTQP. The entire CDR3 reads CASSQFDRTQPQHF.

Remarks on this clone: From the germline J gene comes the end of the CDR3, since the read stops 3 residues before it. V and J are TRBV20-1 and TRBJ2-7; TRBD1 aligns across 8 bases. Per the germline V gene, CDR1 is DFQATT and CDR2 is SNEGSKA (reference sequence). Unmatched junction bases numbered 3, after V lost 5 bases and J lost 3 bases. The CDR3 is made up of 12 amino acids. The CDR3 loop reads CSAETGGYEQYF. CDR3 DNA (partial): TGCAGTGCTGAAACAGGGGGCTACGAG.

With respect to this clone: With the read ending 3 residues before the CDR3 end, the germline J gene is used to fill in that end. The chain has TRBV7-8 and TRBJ1-2; TRBD1 matches at 8 bases. V dropped 3 bases and J dropped 6; count of bases not matched to a gene: 6. Germline CDR1 is SGHVS and CDR2 is FQNEAQ. The CDR3 is made up of 14 amino acids. The CDR3 DNA, read in part, is TGTGCCAGCAGCTTCGGACAGGGTCTGAATGGC. This gives the protein CASSFGQGLNG. The full CDR3 is CASSFGQGLNGYTF.

For this clone: Read sequence stops 3 residues before the CDR3 end, and the germline J gene provides the missing end. V is TRBV30 and J is TRBJ1-2; TRBD1 is a possible D gene (5 bases). The germline V and J ends were trimmed by 8 bases and 6 bases, with 19 bases remaining between them. This CDR3 has 13 residues. Per germline, CDR1 GTSNPN and CDR2 SVGIG (reference sequence). The CDR3 DNA, read in part, is TGTGCCCGTAACTCTCTGGGGGGTAATGGC. Translated, it gives CARNSLGGNG. The full CDR3 sequence reads CARNSLGGNGYTF.

Points on this clone: The CDR3 is cut off 3 residues early in the read; its end comes from the germline J gene. The rearrangement joins TRBV7-9 to TRBJ2-7, with D possibly being TRBD2 (7 bases). The CDR3 extends over 12 amino acids. V was cut by 2 bases and J by 6 bases, with 8 bases left in between. Germline V gene lookup returns CDR1 SEHNR and CDR2 FQNEAQ (reference sequence). Partial CDR3 DNA: TGTGCCAGCAGCTTAAGGGGGGGCGAG. This translates into CASSLRGGE. The CDR3 in its entirety is CASSLRGGEQYF.